This T cell receptor (beta chain) was documented in a study of T cells after yellow fever vaccination. The study, taken as a whole, reports: Compared with primary, the secondary response was weaker and peaked at day 5, not 15.

This clonotype was seen only a few times. Its matching antigen is unknown. UMIs were added to TCR cDNA along with a universal primer site when it was made by 5'RACE template switching. MiXCR, applied by TCRdb to the 5' RACE reads, yields one record per CDR3 protein. The profile covers hundreds of thousands of distinct CDR3 sequences, with around 17% appearing a single time and 17% taken by the ten largest. Between the trimmed V and J ends, which lost 2 bases and 0 bases, there was a span of 10 bases. Germline CDR1 is SGHTA and CDR2 is FQGNSA. The CDR3 consists of 16 residues. The origin of this receptor is a man between 18 and 29 years old who received the YFV17D yellow fever vaccine. The sequencing used PBMCs, collected 5 days after the first yellow fever vaccination. The chain combines TRBV7-2 with TRBJ2-2; no reliable D call. This CDR3 is CASSLYGNANTGELFF. CDR3 in DNA: TGTGCCAGCAGCTTATACGGAAACGCGAACACCGGGGAGCTGTTTTTT. The whole variable domain, filled in from reference TRBV7-2 and TRBJ2-2, reads GAGVSQSPSNKVTEKGKDVELRCDPISGHTALYWYRQSLGQGLEFLIYFQGNSAPDKSGLPSDRFSAERTGGSVSTLTIQRTQQEDSAVYLCASSLYGNANTGELFFGEGSRLTVL.